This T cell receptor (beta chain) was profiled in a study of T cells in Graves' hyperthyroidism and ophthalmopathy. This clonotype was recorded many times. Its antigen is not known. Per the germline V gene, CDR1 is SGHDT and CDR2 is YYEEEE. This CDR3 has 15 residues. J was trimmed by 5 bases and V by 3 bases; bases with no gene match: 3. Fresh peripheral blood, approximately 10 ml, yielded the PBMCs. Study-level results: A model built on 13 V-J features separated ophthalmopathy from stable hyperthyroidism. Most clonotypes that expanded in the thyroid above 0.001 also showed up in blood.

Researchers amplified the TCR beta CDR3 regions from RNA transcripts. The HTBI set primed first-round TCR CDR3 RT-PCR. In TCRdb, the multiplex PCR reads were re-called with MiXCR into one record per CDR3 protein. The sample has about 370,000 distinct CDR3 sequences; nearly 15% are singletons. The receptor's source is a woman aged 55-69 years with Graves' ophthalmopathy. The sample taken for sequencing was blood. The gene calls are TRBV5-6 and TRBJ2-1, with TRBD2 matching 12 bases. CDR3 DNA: TGTGCCAGCAGCTGGAGACTAGCGGGGGACAATGAGCAGTTCTTC. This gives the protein CASSWRLAGDNEQFF.